The sequence of this T cell receptor beta chain was determined in a study of glioma-infiltrating T cells after dendritic cell vaccination. Overall study: Samples are from glioblastoma patients in Phase I and II dendritic cell vaccine trials. Autologous tumor lysate was loaded overnight onto monocyte-derived dendritic cells grown about seven days with IL-4 and GM-CSF.

Patients had residual fresh-frozen tumor tissue and more than two years of survival data. About this clone itself: Distinct nucleotide sequences in the sample also encode this CDR3.

Primers: 60 V beta forward and 13 J beta reverse. The repertoire was sequenced with immunoSEQ multiplex PCR; TCRdb's copy has only in-frame clones and lacks some. This table holds 80,000 to 100,000 clones, 79% found once. With V trimmed by 5 bases and J by 4 bases, 1 base remained unmatched. The length of the CDR3 is 14 residues. Germline values: CDR1 SNHLY, CDR2 FYNNEI. The source material was blood, sampled before dendritic cell vaccination. The TCR originated in a human donor with glioblastoma. The chain uses TRBV2 and TRBJ1-5; 11 bases line up with TRBD1. CDR3 region: CASSRDRGNQPQHF. The CDR3 nucleotides read TGTGCCAGCAGTCGGGACAGGGGGAATCAGCCCCAGCATTTT.